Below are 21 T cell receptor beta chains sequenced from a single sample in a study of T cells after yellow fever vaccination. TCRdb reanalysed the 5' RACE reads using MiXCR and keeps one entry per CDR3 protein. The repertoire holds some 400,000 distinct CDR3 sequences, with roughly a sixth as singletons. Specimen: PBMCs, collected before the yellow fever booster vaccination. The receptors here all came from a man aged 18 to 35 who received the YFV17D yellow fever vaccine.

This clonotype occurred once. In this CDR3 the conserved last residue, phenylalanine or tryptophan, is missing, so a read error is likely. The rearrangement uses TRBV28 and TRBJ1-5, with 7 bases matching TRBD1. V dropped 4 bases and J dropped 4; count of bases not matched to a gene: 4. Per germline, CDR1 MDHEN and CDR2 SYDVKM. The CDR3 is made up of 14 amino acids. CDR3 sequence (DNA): TGTGCCAGCAGTTACCCGACAGGGAATCAGCCCCAGCATTAT. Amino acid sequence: CASSYPTGNQPQHY.

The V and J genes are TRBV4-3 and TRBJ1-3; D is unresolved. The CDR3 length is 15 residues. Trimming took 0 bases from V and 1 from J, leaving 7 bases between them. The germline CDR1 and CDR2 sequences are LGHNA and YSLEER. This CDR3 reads CASSQDLGSGNTIYF. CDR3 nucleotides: TGCGCCAGCAGCCAAGATTTAGGTTCTGGAAACACCATATATTTT.

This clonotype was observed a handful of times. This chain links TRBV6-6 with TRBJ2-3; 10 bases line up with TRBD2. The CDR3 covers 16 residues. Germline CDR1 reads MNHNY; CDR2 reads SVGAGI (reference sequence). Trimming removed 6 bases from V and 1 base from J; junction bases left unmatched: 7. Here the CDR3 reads CASSNLAGARTDTQYF. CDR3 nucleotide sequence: TGTGCCAGCAGCAACCTAGCGGGGGCCCGCACAGATACGCAGTATTTT.

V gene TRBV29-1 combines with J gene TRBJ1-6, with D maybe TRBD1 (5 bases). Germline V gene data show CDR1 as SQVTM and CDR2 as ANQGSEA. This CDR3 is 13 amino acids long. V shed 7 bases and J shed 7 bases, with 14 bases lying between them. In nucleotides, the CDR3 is TGCAGCGCGGCGGCAGGGTTAAATTCACCCCTCCACTTT. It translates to CSAAAGLNSPLHF.

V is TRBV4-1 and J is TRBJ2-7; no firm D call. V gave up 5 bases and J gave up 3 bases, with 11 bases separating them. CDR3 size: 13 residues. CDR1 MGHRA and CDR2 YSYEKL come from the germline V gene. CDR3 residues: CASSREINYEQYF. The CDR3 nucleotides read TGCGCCAGCAGCAGAGAGATAAACTACGAGCAGTACTTC.

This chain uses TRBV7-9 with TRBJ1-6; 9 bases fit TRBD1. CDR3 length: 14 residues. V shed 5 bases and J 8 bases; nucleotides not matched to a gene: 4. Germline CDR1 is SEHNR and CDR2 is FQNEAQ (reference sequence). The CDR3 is CASSPRQGDSPLHF. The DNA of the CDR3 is TGTGCCAGCAGCCCACGACAGGGGGATTCACCCCTCCACTTT.

The CDR3 reads CASSPRVWVRQPQHF. DNA for the CDR3: TGTGCCAGCAGTCCTCGAGTTTGGGTTCGTCAGCCCCAGCATTTT. V and J are TRBV6-6 and TRBJ1-5; no clear D. The CDR3 length is 15 residues. V was shortened by 5 bases and J by 6 bases, with 17 bases between the two germline ends. The germline CDR1 and CDR2 sequences are MNHNY and SVGAGI (reference sequence).

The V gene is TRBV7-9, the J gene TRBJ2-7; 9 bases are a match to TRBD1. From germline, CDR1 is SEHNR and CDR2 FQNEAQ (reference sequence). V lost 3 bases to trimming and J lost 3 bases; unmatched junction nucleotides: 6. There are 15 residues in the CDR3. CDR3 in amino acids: CASSFPGQGRYEQYF. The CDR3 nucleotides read TGTGCCAGCAGCTTTCCGGGACAGGGACGCTACGAGCAGTACTTC.

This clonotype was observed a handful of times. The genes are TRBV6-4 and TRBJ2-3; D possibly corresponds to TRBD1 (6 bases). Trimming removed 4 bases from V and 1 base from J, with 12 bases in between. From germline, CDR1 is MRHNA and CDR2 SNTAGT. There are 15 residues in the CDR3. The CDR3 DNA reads TGTGCCAGCAGTGCTCAGGGGTCGCGCACAGATACGCAGTATTTT. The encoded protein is CASSAQGSRTDTQYF.

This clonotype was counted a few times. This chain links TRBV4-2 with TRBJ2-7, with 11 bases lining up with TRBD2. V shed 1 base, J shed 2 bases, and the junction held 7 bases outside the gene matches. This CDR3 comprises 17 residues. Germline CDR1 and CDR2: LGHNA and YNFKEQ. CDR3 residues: CASSQAAHSGGAYEQYF. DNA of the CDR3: TGTGCCAGCAGCCAAGCCGCCCATAGCGGGGGGGCCTACGAGCAGTACTTC.

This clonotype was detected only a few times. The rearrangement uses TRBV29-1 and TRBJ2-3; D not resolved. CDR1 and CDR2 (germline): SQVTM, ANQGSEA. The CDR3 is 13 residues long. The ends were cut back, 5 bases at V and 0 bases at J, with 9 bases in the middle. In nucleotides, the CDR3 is TGCAGCGTTCGCGGATCTAGCACAGATACGCAGTATTTT. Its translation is CSVRGSSTDTQYF.

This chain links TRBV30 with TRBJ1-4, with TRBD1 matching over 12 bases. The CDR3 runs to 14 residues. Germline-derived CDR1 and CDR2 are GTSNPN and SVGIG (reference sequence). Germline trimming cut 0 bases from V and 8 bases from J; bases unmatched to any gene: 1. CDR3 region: CAWSVGQGAEKLFF. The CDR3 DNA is TGTGCCTGGAGTGTGGGACAGGGGGCAGAAAAACTGTTTTTT.

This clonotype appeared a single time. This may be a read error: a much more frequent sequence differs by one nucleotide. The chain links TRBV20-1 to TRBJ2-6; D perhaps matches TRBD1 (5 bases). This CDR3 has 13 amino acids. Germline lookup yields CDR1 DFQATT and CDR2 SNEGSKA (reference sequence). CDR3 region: CSARASGANVLAF. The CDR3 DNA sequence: TGCAGTGCTAGGGCCTCTGGGGCCAACGTCCTGGCTTTC.

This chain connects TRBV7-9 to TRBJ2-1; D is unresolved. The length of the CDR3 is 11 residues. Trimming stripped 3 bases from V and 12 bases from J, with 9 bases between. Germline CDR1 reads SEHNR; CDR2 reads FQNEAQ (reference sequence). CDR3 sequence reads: CASSFDMGQFF. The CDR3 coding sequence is TGTGCCAGCAGCTTTGACATGGGGCAGTTCTTC.

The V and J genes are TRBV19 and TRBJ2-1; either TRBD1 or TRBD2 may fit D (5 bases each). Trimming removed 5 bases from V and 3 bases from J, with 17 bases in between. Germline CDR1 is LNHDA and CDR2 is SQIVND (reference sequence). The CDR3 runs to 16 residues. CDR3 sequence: CASSPSDTGYYNEQFF. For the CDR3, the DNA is TGTGCCAGTAGTCCTTCGGACACGGGGTACTACAATGAGCAGTTCTTC.

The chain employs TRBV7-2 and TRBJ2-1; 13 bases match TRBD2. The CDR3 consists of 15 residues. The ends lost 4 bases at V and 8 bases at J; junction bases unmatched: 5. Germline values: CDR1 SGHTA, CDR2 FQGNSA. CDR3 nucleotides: TGTGCCAGCAGCTGGACTAGCGGGGGTTTCGATGAGCAGTTCTTC. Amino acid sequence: CASSWTSGGFDEQFF.

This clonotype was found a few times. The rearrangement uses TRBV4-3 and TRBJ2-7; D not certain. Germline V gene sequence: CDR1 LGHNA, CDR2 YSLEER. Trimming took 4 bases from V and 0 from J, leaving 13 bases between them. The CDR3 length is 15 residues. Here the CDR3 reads CASSPRVRSSYEQYF. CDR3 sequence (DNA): TGCGCCAGCAGCCCCCGAGTACGCAGCTCCTACGAGCAGTACTTC.

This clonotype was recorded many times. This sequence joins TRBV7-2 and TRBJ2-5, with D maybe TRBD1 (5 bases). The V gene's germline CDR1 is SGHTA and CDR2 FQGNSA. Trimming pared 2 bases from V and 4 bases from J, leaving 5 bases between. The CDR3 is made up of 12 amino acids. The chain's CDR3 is CASSLRGETQYF. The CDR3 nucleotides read TGTGCCAGCAGCTTAAGGGGAGAGACCCAGTACTTC.

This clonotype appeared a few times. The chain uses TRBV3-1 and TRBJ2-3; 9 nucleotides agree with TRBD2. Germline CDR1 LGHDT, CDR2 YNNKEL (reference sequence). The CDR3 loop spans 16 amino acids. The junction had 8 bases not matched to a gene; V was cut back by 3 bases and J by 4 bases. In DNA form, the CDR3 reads TGTGCCAGCAGCCATTTGACTAGCGGTAGGCCAGATACGCAGTATTTT. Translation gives CASSHLTSGRPDTQYF.

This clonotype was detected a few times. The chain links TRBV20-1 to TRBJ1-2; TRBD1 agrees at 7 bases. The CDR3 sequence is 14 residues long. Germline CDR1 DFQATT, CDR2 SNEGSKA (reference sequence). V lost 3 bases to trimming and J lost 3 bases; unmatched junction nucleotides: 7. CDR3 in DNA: TGCAGTGCTAGGCTTACAGGGGTCCACTATGGCTACACCTTC. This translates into CSARLTGVHYGYTF.

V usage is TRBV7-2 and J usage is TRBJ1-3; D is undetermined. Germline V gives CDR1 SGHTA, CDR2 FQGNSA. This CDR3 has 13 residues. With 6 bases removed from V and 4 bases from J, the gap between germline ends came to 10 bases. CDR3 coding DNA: TGTGCCAGCAGTGTGGGGTTAGGAAACACCATATATTTT. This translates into CASSVGLGNTIYF.